These 15 T cell receptor beta chains originate from one sample sequenced in a study of cytomegalovirus exposure and HLA in healthy donors. Primers for the PCR totalled 60 Vbeta and 13 Jbeta. Produced via immunoSEQ multiplex PCR; TCRdb's table is partial and in-frame only. The sample carries 130,000 or so clones, roughly 73% recorded once. Sequenced material: PBMCs. Source of these receptors: a man aged 40-49 years in good health and CMV-seronegative.

Here the CDR3 DNA reads TGTGCCAGCAGTTTGACGACTAGCGTGGGCACAGATACGCAGTATTTT. Translated, it gives CASSLTTSVGTDTQYF. The V call is TRBV28, the J call TRBJ2-3; 8 bases match TRBD2. V lost 3 bases and J lost 1; bases outside the gene matches: 6. Germline V gene lookup returns CDR1 MDHEN and CDR2 SYDVKM. This CDR3 is built from 16 residues.

The CDR3 loop is CASSYGQGLSEAFF. Written as DNA, the CDR3 is TGTGCCAGCAGTTACGGACAGGGTCTCTCTGAAGCTTTCTTT. The gene calls are TRBV28 and TRBJ1-1, with TRBD1 identical over 8 bases. In germline, CDR1 is MDHEN, CDR2 SYDVKM. The CDR3 is 14 residues long. J was trimmed by 6 bases and V by 4 bases; bases with no gene match: 7.

The sample holds one count of this clone. The chain links TRBV6-6 to TRBJ2-7, with 11 bases aligning to TRBD2. The CDR3 sequence is 14 residues long. The germline V gene has CDR1 MNHNY and CDR2 SVGAGI (reference sequence). The junction had 8 bases not matched to a gene; V was cut back by 11 bases and J by 2 bases. The CDR3, as DNA: TGTGCCTCACTGACTAGCGGGGAACCCTACGAGCAGTACTTC. Protein sequence: CASLTSGEPYEQYF.

This clone was seen only a few times. CDR3 nucleotide sequence: TGTGCCATCAGTGCGGGGCAGAGGGGGCAAAACACTGAAGCTTTCTTT. It is translated as CAISAGQRGQNTEAFF. The rearrangement uses TRBV10-3 and TRBJ1-1, with 7 bases fitting TRBD1. This CDR3 contains 16 residues. Germline CDR1 ENHRY, CDR2 SYGVKD. Unmatched junction bases numbered 10, after V lost 4 bases and J lost 2 bases.

The chain employs TRBV4-1 and TRBJ2-7; D may be TRBD1 (5 bases). The ends were cut back, 0 bases at V and 0 bases at J, with 12 bases in the middle. Per germline, CDR1 MGHRA and CDR2 YSYEKL. This CDR3 contains 16 residues. CDR3 nucleotide sequence: TGCGCCAGCAGCCAAGACCCGGACATGAACTCCTACGAGCAGTACTTC. It translates to CASSQDPDMNSYEQYF.

J is TRBJ1-1 and V is TRBV6-6; TRBD1 matches at 7 bases. Germline CDR1 and CDR2: MNHNY and SVGAGI (reference sequence). J gave up 0 bases and V 6 bases, and 4 bases lay outside the gene matches. The CDR3 spans 14 residues. The CDR3 nucleotides read TGTGCCAGCAGCCCGGGACAGATGAACACTGAAGCTTTCTTT. It specifies CASSPGQMNTEAFF.

This chain joins TRBV4-1 and TRBJ1-2, with a possible D match to TRBD1 (5 bases). V gave up 3 bases and J gave up 4 bases, with 12 bases separating them. Germline CDR1 MGHRA, CDR2 YSYEKL. The CDR3 loop spans 14 amino acids. In DNA form, the CDR3 reads TGCGCCAGCAGCCATGGGTCCGGGGGCTATGGCTACACCTTC. Its protein is CASSHGSGGYGYTF.

The V gene is TRBV5-1, the J gene TRBJ2-1; D not resolved. The CDR3 is 17 residues long. Germline V gene sequence: CDR1 SGHRS, CDR2 YFSETQ. Trimming cost V 1 base and J 3 bases, with 17 bases left between them. The CDR3 nucleotides are TGCGCCAGCAGCTTGCCGCTAACCGAACTATACTACAATGAGCAGTTCTTC. Protein sequence: CASSLPLTELYYNEQFF.

This clone has just a few counts. The chain recombines TRBV5-4 with TRBJ2-7; 13 nucleotides agree with TRBD2. V was clipped by 0 bases and J by 6 bases; unmatched bases: 0. This CDR3 is built from 14 residues. Looked up from germline, CDR1 is SGHNT and CDR2 is YYREEE (reference sequence). The CDR3 loop reads CASSLGLAGGEQYF. The DNA of the CDR3 is TGTGCCAGCAGCTTGGGACTAGCGGGGGGCGAGCAGTACTTC.

This clone was observed a single time. This chain links TRBV7-8 with TRBJ1-5; 8 bases align to TRBD1. This CDR3 spans 14 amino acids. With 5 bases clipped from V and 7 bases from J, the junction kept 7 bases outside the gene matches. The germline gives CDR1 SGHVS, CDR2 FQNEAQ. The CDR3 here is CASSRTGFGQPQHF. The CDR3 DNA sequence: TGTGCCAGCAGCCGGACAGGGTTTGGGCAGCCCCAGCATTTT.

This sequence joins TRBV6-5 and TRBJ1-5, with TRBD1 identical over 8 bases. After removal of 6 bases from V and 5 bases from J, the junction contained 6 bases not matched to a gene. CDR1 MNHEY and CDR2 SVGAGI come from the germline V gene. The CDR3 is 14 amino acids. CDR3 protein: CASRDRGGYQPQHF. The CDR3 nucleotides are TGTGCCAGCAGAGACAGGGGAGGATATCAGCCCCAGCATTTT.

This rearrangement joins TRBV5-4 to TRBJ2-1; 10 bases line up with TRBD2. Trimming took 0 bases from V and 4 from J; bases not matched to a gene: 7. The CDR3 runs 17 residues. Germline V gene sequence: CDR1 SGHNT, CDR2 YYREEE (reference sequence). This chain's CDR3 is CASSLAVSGGFYNEQFF. CDR3 DNA: TGTGCCAGCAGCTTGGCCGTTAGCGGGGGGTTTTACAATGAGCAGTTCTTC.

This clone was detected once. This chain links TRBV6-5 with TRBJ1-2, with a weak D call TRBD1 (5 bases). Germline V gives CDR1 MNHEY, CDR2 SVGAGI. Trimming took 6 bases from V and 0 from J, leaving 14 bases between them. The CDR3 spans 15 residues. The CDR3 spells CASRQSTATNYGYTF. The CDR3 nucleotides read TGTGCCAGCAGACAATCGACAGCGACTAACTATGGCTACACCTTC.

This clone has more than one count but fewer than ten. CDR3 DNA: TGCGCCAGCAGCATCTCAGAGAACACTGAAGCTTTCTTT. Translating it yields CASSISENTEAFF. The genes are TRBV5-1 and TRBJ1-1; no firm D call. Germline V gives CDR1 SGHRS, CDR2 YFSETQ. V was clipped by 4 bases and J by 1 base, with 8 bases between them. This CDR3 comprises 13 residues.

The genes are TRBV5-1 and TRBJ2-5, with TRBD2 matching 12 bases. V gave up 4 bases and J gave up 5 bases; unmatched junction bases: 6. Germline V lookup: CDR1 SGHRS, CDR2 YFSETQ. The CDR3 has 15 residues. CDR3 sequence: CASSPGLAGSETQYF. For the CDR3, the DNA is TGCGCCAGCAGCCCAGGACTAGCGGGGTCTGAGACCCAGTACTTC. Supplemented by reference TRBV5-1 and TRBJ2-5, the full variable domain reads KAGVTQTPRYLIKTRGQQVTLSCSPISGHRSVSWYQQTPGQGLQFLFEYFSETQRNKGNFPGRFSGRQFSNSRSEMNVSTLELGDSALYLCASSPGLAGSETQYFGPGTRLLVL.